This T cell receptor beta chain stems from a study of OX40 agonist ivuxolimab in advanced cancers. Study as a whole: Every 2 weeks, patients received ivuxolimab intravenously, dosed at 0.01 to 10 mg/kg. Broader study findings: With doses of 0.1-3.0 mg/kg, partial responders showed among the lowest clonal expansion. Clones of CD4+ and CD8+ blood T cells grew by week 6 at doses of 0.1 to 3.0 mg/kg.

Remarks on this clone: Its antigen is undetermined.

Produced via immunoSEQ multiplex PCR; TCRdb's table is partial and in-frame only. Found here are around 20,000 clones, 65% to 80% of them singletons; the top ten hold approximately 19%. V was clipped by 7 bases and J by 5 bases; unmatched bases: 9. CDR1 is LNHDA and CDR2 is SQIVND in the germline V gene (reference sequence). This CDR3 is 15 amino acids long. With baseline, cycle 4 day 1, and cycle 7 day 1 as timepoints, blood was sampled. The chain links TRBV19 to TRBJ1-4; TRBD1 agrees at 8 bases. Sequencing was performed on CD4+ or CD8+ T cells sorted from blood, taken in a trial of the OX40 agonist ivuxolimab. This receptor was taken from an adult with an advanced solid tumor such as melanoma, head and neck, liver or kidney cancer. This chain's CDR3 is CASTSGTGWNEKLFF. In DNA form, the CDR3 reads TGTGCCAGTACCTCCGGGACAGGATGGAATGAAAAACTGTTTTTT.